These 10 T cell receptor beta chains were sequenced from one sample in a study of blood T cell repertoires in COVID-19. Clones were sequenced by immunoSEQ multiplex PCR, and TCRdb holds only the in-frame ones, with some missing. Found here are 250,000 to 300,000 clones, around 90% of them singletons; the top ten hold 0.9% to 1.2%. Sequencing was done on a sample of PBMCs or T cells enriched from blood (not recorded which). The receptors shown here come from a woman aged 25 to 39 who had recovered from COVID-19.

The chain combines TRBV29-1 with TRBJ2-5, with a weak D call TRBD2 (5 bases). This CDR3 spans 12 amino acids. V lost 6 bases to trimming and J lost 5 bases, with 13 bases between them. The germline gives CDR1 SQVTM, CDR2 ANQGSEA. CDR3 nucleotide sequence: TGCAGCGTCGCGCTAGCAGTGGAGACCCAGTACTTC. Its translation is CSVALAVETQYF. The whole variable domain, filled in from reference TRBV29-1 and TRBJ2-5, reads SAVISQKPSRDICQRGTSLTIQCQVDSQVTMMFWYRQQPGQSLTLIATANQGSEATYESGFVIDKFPISRPNLTFSTLTVSNMSPEDSSIYLCSVALAVETQYFGPGTRLLVL.

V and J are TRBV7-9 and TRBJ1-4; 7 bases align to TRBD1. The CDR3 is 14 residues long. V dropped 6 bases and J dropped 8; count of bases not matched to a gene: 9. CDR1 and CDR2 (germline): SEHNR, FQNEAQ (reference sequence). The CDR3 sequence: CASSSRGMREKLFF. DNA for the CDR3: TGTGCCAGCAGTTCCAGGGGGATGCGAGAAAAACTGTTTTTT.

CDR3 sequence reads: CASSSFTGELFF. CDR3 DNA sequence: TGTGCCAGCAGTTCCTTTACCGGGGAGCTGTTTTTT. V gene TRBV12-3 or TRBV12-4 combines with J gene TRBJ2-2; D remains ambiguous. Trimming left V 4 bases short and J 5 bases short, with 5 bases between. The CDR3 has 12 amino acids.

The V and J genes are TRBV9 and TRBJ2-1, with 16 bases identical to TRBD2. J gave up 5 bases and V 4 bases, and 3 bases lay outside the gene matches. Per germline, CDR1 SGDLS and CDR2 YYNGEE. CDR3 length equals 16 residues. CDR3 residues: CASSIGTSGRDNEQFF. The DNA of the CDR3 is TGTGCCAGCAGCATAGGGACTAGCGGGAGGGACAATGAGCAGTTCTTC.

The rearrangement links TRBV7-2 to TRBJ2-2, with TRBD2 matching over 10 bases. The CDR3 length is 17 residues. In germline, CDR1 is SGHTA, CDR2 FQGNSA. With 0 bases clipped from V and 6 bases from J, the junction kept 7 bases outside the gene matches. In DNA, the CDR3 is TGTGCCAGCAGCTTAGCGCCCAGCGGGAGGGCCCCCGGGGAGCTGTTTTTT. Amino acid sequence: CASSLAPSGRAPGELFF.

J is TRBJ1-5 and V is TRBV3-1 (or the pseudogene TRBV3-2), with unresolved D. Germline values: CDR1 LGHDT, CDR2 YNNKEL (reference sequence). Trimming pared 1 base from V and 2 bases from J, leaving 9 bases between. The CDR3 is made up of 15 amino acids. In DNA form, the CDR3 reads TGTGCCAGCAGCCAAGGGGCAGGTGGCAATCAGCCCCAGCATTTT. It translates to CASSQGAGGNQPQHF.

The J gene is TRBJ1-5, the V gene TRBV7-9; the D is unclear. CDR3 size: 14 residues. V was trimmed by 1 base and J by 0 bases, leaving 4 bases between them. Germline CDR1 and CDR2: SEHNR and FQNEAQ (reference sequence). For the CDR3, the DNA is TGTGCCAGCAGCTTAGTTCATAGCAATCAGCCCCAGCATTTT. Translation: CASSLVHSNQPQHF.

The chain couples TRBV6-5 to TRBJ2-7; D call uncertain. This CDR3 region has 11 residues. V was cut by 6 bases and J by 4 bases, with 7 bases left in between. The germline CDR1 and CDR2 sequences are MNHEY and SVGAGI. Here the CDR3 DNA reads TGTGCCAGCAGCCCCAAATACGAGCAGTACTTC. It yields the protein CASSPKYEQYF.

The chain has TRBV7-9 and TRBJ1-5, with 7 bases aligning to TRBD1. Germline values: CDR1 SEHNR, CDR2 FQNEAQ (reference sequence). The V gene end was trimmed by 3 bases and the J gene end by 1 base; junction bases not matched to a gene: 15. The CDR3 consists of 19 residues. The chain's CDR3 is CASSFNLQGGRGSNQPQHF. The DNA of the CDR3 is TGTGCCAGCAGCTTTAACTTACAAGGGGGCAGGGGAAGCAATCAGCCCCAGCATTTT.

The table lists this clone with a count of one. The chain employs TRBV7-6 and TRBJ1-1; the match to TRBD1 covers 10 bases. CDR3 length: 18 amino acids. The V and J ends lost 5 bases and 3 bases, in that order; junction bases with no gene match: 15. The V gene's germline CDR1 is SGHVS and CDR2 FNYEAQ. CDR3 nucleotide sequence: TGTGCCAGCAGCGGAACAGGGACAGGGGAAGGGATCTACACTGAAGCTTTCTTT. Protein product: CASSGTGTGEGIYTEAFF.